The TCR beta chain under discussion was sequenced for a study of blood T cell repertoires in COVID-19. CDR3 length: 16 residues. Germline assignment: CDR1 SGHVS and CDR2 FQNEAQ. J gave up 7 bases and V 5 bases, and 9 bases lay outside the gene matches. Individuals drawn from 20 to 25 US areas were roughly 18 to 100 years old. The data were produced by immunoSEQ multiplex PCR, yet TCRdb's version contains in-frame clones alone and is incomplete. The repertoire holds about 480,000 clones, with about 85% as singletons. The sample was PBMCs or T cells enriched from blood (not recorded which). The J gene is TRBJ1-6, the V gene TRBV7-8, with 9 nucleotides matching TRBD1. The receptor comes from a woman aged 55-69 years who had recovered from COVID-19. CDR3 DNA: TGTGCCAGCAGCCTATGGCTGACAGGGGGGAATTCACCCCTCCACTTT. Translated, it gives CASSLWLTGGNSPLHF.